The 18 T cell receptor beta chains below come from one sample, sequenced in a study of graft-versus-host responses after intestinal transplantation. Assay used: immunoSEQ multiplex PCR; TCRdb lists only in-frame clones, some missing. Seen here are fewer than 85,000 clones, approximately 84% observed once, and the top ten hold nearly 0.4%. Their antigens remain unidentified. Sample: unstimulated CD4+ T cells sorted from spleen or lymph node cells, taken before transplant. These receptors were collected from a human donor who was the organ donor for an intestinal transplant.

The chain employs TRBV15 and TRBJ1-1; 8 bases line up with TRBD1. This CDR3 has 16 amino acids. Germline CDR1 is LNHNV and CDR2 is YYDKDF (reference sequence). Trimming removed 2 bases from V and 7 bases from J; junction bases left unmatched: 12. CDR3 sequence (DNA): TGTGCCACCAGCAGACCGACGACTAGGACAGGGCTTGAAGCTTTCTTT. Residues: CATSRPTTRTGLEAFF.

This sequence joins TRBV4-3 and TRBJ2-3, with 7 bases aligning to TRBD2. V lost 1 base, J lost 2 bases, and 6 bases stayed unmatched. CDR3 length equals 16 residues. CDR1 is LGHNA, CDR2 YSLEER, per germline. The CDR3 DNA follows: TGCGCCAGCAGCCAAGCCTTGCGGGGGATCACAGATACGCAGTATTTT. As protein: CASSQALRGITDTQYF.

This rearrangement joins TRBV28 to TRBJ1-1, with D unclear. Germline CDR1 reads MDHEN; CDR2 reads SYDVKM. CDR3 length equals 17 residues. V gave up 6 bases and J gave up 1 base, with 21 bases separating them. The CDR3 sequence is CASRPTLGSGKNTEAFF. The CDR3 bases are TGTGCCAGCAGACCCACGCTGGGCAGCGGCAAGAACACTGAAGCTTTCTTT.

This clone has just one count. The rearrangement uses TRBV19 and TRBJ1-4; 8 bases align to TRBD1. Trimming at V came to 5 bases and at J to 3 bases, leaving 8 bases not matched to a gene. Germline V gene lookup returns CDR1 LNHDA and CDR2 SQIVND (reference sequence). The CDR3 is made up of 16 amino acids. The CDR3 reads CASSLGRGRPNEKLFF. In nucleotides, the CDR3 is TGTGCCAGTAGTCTGGGCAGGGGGCGTCCTAATGAAAAACTGTTTTTT.

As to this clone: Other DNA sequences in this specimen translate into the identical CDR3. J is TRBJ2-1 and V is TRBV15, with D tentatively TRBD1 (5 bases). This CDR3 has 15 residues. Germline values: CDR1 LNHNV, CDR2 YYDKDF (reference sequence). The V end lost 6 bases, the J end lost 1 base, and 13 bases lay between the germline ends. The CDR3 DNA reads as TGTGCCACCAGTATAACGTCAGGGTCCTACAATGAGCAGTTCTTC. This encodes CATSITSGSYNEQFF.

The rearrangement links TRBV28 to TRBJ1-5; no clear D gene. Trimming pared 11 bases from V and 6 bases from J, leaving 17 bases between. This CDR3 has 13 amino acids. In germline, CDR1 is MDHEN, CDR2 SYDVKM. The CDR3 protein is CAAVRGASQPQHF. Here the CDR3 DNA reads TGTGCCGCCGTACGGGGTGCGAGTCAGCCCCAGCATTTT.

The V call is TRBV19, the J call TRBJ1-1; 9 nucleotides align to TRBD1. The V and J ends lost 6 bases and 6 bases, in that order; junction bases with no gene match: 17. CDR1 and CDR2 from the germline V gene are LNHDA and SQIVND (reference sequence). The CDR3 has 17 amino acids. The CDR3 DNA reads TGTGCCAGTAGACTCCCGGGACAGGGCTTTTCGGGGCCTGAAGCTTTCTTT. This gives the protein CASRLPGQGFSGPEAFF.

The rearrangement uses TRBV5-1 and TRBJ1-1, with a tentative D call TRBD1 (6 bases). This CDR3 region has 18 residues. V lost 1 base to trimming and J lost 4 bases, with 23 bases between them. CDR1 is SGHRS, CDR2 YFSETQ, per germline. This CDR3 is CASSLHRDRGQGSTEAFF. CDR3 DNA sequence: TGCGCCAGCAGCTTGCATAGGGACCGCGGGCAGGGGAGCACTGAAGCTTTCTTT. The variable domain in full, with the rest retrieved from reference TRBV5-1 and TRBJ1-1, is KAGVTQTPRYLIKTRGQQVTLSCSPISGHRSVSWYQQTPGQGLQFLFEYFSETQRNKGNFPGRFSGRQFSNSRSEMNVSTLELGDSALYLCASSLHRDRGQGSTEAFFGQGTRLTVV.

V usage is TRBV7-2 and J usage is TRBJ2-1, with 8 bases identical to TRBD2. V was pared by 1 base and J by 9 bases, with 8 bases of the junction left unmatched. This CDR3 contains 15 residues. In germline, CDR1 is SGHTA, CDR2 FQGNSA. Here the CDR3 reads CASSLGNGGASEQFF. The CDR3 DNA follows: TGTGCCAGCAGCTTAGGGAACGGGGGGGCCAGTGAGCAGTTCTTC.

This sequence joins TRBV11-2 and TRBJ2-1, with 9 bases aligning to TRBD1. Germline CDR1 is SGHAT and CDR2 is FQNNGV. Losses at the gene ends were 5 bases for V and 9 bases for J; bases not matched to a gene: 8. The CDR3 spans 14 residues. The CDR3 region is CASSLSGQGIEQFF. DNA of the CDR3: TGTGCCAGCAGCCTAAGTGGACAGGGGATTGAGCAGTTCTTC.

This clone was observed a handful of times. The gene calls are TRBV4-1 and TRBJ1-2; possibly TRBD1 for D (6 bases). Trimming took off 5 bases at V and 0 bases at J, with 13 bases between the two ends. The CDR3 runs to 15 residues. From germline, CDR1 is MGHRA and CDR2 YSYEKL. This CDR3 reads CASSVGGASNYGYTF. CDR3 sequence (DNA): TGCGCCAGCAGCGTTGGGGGCGCATCTAACTATGGCTACACCTTC.

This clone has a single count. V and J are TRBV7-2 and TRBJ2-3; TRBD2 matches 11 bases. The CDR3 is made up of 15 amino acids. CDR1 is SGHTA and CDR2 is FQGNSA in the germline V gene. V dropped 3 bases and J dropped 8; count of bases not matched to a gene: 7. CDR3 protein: CASSLSSGGSGTQYF. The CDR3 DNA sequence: TGTGCCAGCAGCTTGTCTAGCGGGGGGTCCGGTACGCAGTATTTT.

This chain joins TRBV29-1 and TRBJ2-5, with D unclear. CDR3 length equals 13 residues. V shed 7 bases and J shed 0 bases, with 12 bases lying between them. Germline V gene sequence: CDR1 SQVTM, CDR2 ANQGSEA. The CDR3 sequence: CSAARSYQETQYF. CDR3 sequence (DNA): TGCAGCGCCGCCCGGAGTTACCAAGAGACCCAGTACTTC.

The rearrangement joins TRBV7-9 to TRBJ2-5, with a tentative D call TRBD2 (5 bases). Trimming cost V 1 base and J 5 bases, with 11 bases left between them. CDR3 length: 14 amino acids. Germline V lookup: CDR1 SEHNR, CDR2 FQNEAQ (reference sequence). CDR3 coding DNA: TGTGCCAGCAGCTTAGGGCTAGCAATCGAGACCCAGTACTTC. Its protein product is CASSLGLAIETQYF.

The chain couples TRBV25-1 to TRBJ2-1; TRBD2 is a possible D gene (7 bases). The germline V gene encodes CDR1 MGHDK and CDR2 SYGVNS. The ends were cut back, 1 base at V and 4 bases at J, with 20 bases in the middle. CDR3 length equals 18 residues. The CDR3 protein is CASSESGGRGGVYNEQFF. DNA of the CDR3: TGTGCCAGCAGTGAATCCGGGGGGAGAGGGGGGGTATACAATGAGCAGTTCTTC.

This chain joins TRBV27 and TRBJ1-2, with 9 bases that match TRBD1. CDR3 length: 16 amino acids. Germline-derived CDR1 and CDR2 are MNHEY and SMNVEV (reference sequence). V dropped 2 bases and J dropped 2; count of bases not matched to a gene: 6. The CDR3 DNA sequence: TGTGCCAGCAGTTTAGTACAGGGGGCTTCGAACTATGGCTACACCTTC. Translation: CASSLVQGASNYGYTF.

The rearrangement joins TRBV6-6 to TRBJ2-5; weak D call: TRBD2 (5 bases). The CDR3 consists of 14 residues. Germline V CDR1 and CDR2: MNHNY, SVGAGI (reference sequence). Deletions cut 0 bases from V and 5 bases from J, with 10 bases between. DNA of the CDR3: TGTGCCAGCAGTTACTCGACCAGAGGGGAGACCCAGTACTTC. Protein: CASSYSTRGETQYF.

The CDR3 loop is CASSGLTGESEKLFF. In nucleotides, the CDR3 is TGTGCCAGCTCAGGCTTGACAGGGGAGAGTGAAAAACTGTTTTTT. V usage is TRBV18 and J usage is TRBJ1-4, with 8 bases that match TRBD1. The trim removed 5 bases at V and 7 bases at J, leaving 9 bases unmatched. The CDR3 has 15 residues. Germline CDR1 and CDR2: KGHSH and LQKENI.